These 27 T cell receptor beta chains came from one sample sequenced in a study of breast tumors, draining lymph nodes, adjacent tissues (dated by TCRdb to the mid-2010s). Library generation was performed with multiplex PCR. Sequencing was performed on an Illumina HiSeq 2000. The public reads were reanalyzed by TCRdb: fastp trimming at Q25, MiXCR alignment, in-frame beta chains only. Each entry is one CDR3 protein sequence, shown with its most common DNA and genes. Here the sample has fewer than 15,000 distinct CDR3 sequences; less than 70% occur a single time. Over 30% of the sample lies in the top ten. Sequencing used tumor-adjacent breast tissue. Receptor source: a female donor with breast cancer. Some clones in this sample may be carry-over from other donors' samples.

The genes are TRBV11-3 and TRBJ2-2; unclear D gene. Germline V gives CDR1 SGHNT, CDR2 YENEEA. The ends were cut back, 1 base at V and 7 bases at J, with 13 bases in the middle. The CDR3 is made up of 15 amino acids. CDR3 region: CASSLGRVGGGELFF. DNA of the CDR3: TGTGCCAGCAGCTTAGGCCGGGTAGGCGGCGGGGAGCTGTTTTTT. Full variable domain (missing parts from reference TRBV11-3 and TRBJ2-2): EAGVVQSPRYKIIEKKQPVAFWCNPISGHNTLYWYLQNLGQGPELLIRYENEEAVDDSQLPKDRFSAERLKGVDSTLKIQPAELGDSAVYLCASSLGRVGGGELFFGEGSRLTVL.

This clonotype showed up just once. The chain has TRBV5-1 and TRBJ2-2, with 8 nucleotides matching TRBD1. The CDR3 totals 15 residues. Germline CDR1 is SGHRS and CDR2 is YFSETQ. Germline trimming cut 2 bases from V and 5 bases from J; bases unmatched to any gene: 5. The CDR3 loop reads CASSFGTGATGELFF. The CDR3, as DNA: TGCGCCAGCAGCTTCGGGACAGGCGCTACCGGGGAGCTGTTTTTT.

This chain joins TRBV20-1 and TRBJ1-2; tentative D call: TRBD1 (5 bases). The CDR3 consists of 17 residues. The germline V gene encodes CDR1 DFQATT and CDR2 SNEGSKA (reference sequence). The V end was cut by 0 bases, the J end by 2 bases, with 19 bases between. The CDR3 is CSARDTRPGTRNYGYTF. The CDR3 DNA reads TGCAGTGCTAGAGATACCCGTCCCGGGACTCGGAACTATGGCTACACCTTC.

V and J are TRBV10-3 and TRBJ1-2; D remains ambiguous. Trimming removed 0 bases from V and 0 bases from J, with 14 bases in between. Germline CDR1 is ENHRY and CDR2 is SYGVKD. CDR3 length: 17 residues. In DNA form, the CDR3 reads TGTGCCATCAGTGAGTCGACTCAAGGTTCGGCTAACTATGGCTACACCTTC. This translates into CAISESTQGSANYGYTF.

The chain links TRBV2 to TRBJ1-4, with D tentatively TRBD1 (5 bases). The CDR3 extends over 12 amino acids. V lost 8 bases, J lost 3 bases, and 7 bases lay in between. Germline V gene sequence: CDR1 SNHLY, CDR2 FYNNEI. CDR3: CASDSANEKLFF. The CDR3 nucleotides are TGTGCCAGCGACAGCGCTAATGAAAAACTGTTTTTT.

The V call is TRBV12-3 or TRBV12-4, the J call TRBJ2-7, with unresolved D. The CDR3 is 15 amino acids. V was shortened by 3 bases and J by 0 bases, with 12 bases between the two germline ends. CDR3 region: CASSFSDSVSYEQYF. The CDR3 bases are TGTGCCAGCAGTTTCAGCGATAGTGTCTCCTACGAGCAGTACTTC.

V gene TRBV2 combines with J gene TRBJ1-5; D is unclear. The CDR3 covers 14 residues. Trimming took 2 bases from V and 4 from J, leaving 9 bases between them. CDR1 and CDR2 from the germline V gene are SNHLY and FYNNEI. The CDR3 nucleotides are TGTGCCAGCAGTGAACGGAGGGTGAATCAGCCCCAGCATTTT. Its protein is CASSERRVNQPQHF.

Comment on this clonotype: A much larger clone sits a single nucleotide away, making a read error possible. The genes are TRBV20-1 and TRBJ2-1, with TRBD2 matching 9 bases. Germline CDR1 and CDR2: DFQATT and SNEGSKA (reference sequence). The CDR3 extends over 14 amino acids. The CDR3 sequence is CSAVSGSSHNEQFF. The CDR3 bases are TGCAGTGCCGTTAGCGGGAGCTCCCACAATGAGCAGTTCTTC.

This rearrangement joins TRBV10-2 to TRBJ1-5; 9 bases line up with TRBD1. CDR1 WSHSY and CDR2 SAAADI come from the germline V gene. V shed 5 bases and J 6 bases; nucleotides not matched to a gene: 11. The CDR3 runs to 16 residues. This CDR3 is CASSKGQGHSGQPQHF. The CDR3 DNA is TGCGCCAGCAGTAAGGGACAGGGACATTCAGGTCAGCCCCAGCATTTT.

Ten or more counts support this clonotype. The rearrangement uses TRBV18 and TRBJ2-1, with a tentative D call TRBD1 (7 bases). The V gene's germline CDR1 is KGHSH and CDR2 LQKENI. Trimming removed 6 bases at V and 10 bases at J, with 16 bases between. The CDR3 runs to 13 residues. For the CDR3, the DNA is TGTGCCAGCTCGGACTACCAGGGGGAAGAGCAGTTCTTC. Its translation is CASSDYQGEEQFF. Complete variable domain (other parts from reference TRBV18 and TRBJ2-1): NAGVMQNPRHLVRRRGQEARLRCSPMKGHSHVYWYRQLPEEGLKFMVYLQKENIIDESGMPKERFSAEFPKEGPSILRIQQVVRGDSAAYFCASSDYQGEEQFFGPGTRLTVL.

The chain carries TRBV25-1 and TRBJ1-5; D not resolved. The CDR3 consists of 12 residues. Germline assignment: CDR1 MGHDK and CDR2 SYGVNS. Between the trimmed V and J ends, which lost 4 bases and 2 bases, there was a span of 3 bases. CDR3 bases: TGTGCCAGCAGTGCCGGCAATCAGCCCCAGCATTTT. Residues: CASSAGNQPQHF.

CDR3 nucleotide sequence: TGTGCCAGCAGTACCACGGCCGGGACAGGGATATCATTTCGGGGCTACGAGCAGTACTTC. This encodes CASSTTAGTGISFRGYEQYF. The gene calls are TRBV6-5 and TRBJ2-7; 9 positions agree with TRBD1. CDR1 MNHEY and CDR2 SVGAGI come from the germline V gene. The CDR3 totals 20 residues. Losses at the gene ends were 5 bases for V and 3 bases for J; bases not matched to a gene: 23.

This clonotype was found many times. The J gene is TRBJ2-2, the V gene TRBV6-5; 9 nucleotides match TRBD1. The CDR3 extends over 16 amino acids. Germline assignment: CDR1 MNHEY and CDR2 SVGAGI. Trimming cost V 5 bases and J 4 bases; bases outside gene matches: 8. In nucleotides, the CDR3 is TGTGCCAGCAGTCCCCGGACAGGGGCGGGCACCGGGGAGCTGTTTTTT. Amino acid sequence: CASSPRTGAGTGELFF.

The chain links TRBV4-1 to TRBJ2-3; TRBD2 matches 11 bases. The germline gives CDR1 MGHRA, CDR2 YSYEKL. The CDR3 totals 18 residues. Trimming at V came to 2 bases and at J to 8 bases, leaving 15 bases not matched to a gene. The CDR3 DNA sequence: TGCGCCAGCAGCCAACATACTAGCGGGGGATTAGGTAGTGGTACGCAGTATTTT. This sequence encodes CASSQHTSGGLGSGTQYF.

The chain links TRBV24-1 to TRBJ1-2; 7 bases agree with TRBD1. CDR3 length equals 13 residues. Germline loops: CDR1 KGHDR, CDR2 SFDVKD. J was trimmed by 4 bases and V by 7 bases; bases with no gene match: 5. CDR3: CATRATGAYGYTF. In nucleotides, the CDR3 is TGTGCCACCAGGGCAACAGGGGCCTATGGCTACACCTTC.

By proportion, this clonotype is medium-sized (0.01 to 0.1%). The rearrangement joins TRBV19 to TRBJ1-5; D unclear. V lost 5 bases to trimming and J lost 7 bases, with 12 bases between them. Germline loops: CDR1 LNHDA, CDR2 SQIVND (reference sequence). CDR3 length equals 13 residues. CDR3 DNA sequence: TGTGCCAGTAGTTCCGGGGTTAGACAGCCCCAGCATTTT. It yields the protein CASSSGVRQPQHF.

CDR3 loop: CAWSVSPEGYTF. DNA of the CDR3: TGTGCCTGGAGTGTATCCCCTGAGGGCTACACCTTC. The chain recombines TRBV30 with TRBJ1-2, with D unresolved. The germline V gene has CDR1 GTSNPN and CDR2 SVGIG (reference sequence). V shed 0 bases and J shed 8 bases, with 10 bases lying between them. This CDR3 spans 12 amino acids. Full variable domain (remainder filled in from reference TRBV30 and TRBJ1-2): SQTIHQWPATLVQPVGSPLSLECTVEGTSNPNLYWYRQAAGRGLQLLFYSVGIGQISSEVPQNLSASRPQDRQFILSSKKLLLSDSGFYLCAWSVSPEGYTFGSGTRLTVV.

This clonotype was seen repeatedly, ten times or more. J is TRBJ2-3 and V is TRBV11-2, with D hard to call. V lost 4 bases and J 3 bases, leaving 11 bases between the germline ends. This CDR3 is 14 amino acids long. Germline V gene sequence: CDR1 SGHAT, CDR2 FQNNGV. The CDR3 coding sequence is TGTGCCAGCAGCTCCCTTAGGGCGACAGATACGCAGTATTTT. Protein: CASSSLRATDTQYF.

Concerning this clonotype: A junction boundary mismatches the germline segment, possibly from a read error. This chain joins TRBV2 and TRBJ1-1; the match to TRBD1 covers 11 bases. There are 14 residues in the CDR3. The germline V gene has CDR1 SNHLY and CDR2 FYNNEI. The CDR3 nucleotides are TGTACCAGCAGTGGCTCCGGGACAGGGGGTTATGCTTTCTTT. It is translated as CTSSGSGTGGYAFF.

The sample holds a few counts of this clonotype. The chain joins TRBV19 to TRBJ2-7; D gene unclear. This CDR3 spans 13 amino acids. With 0 bases removed from V and 6 bases from J, the gap between germline ends came to 9 bases. Germline assignment: CDR1 LNHDA and CDR2 SQIVND (reference sequence). The CDR3 DNA reads TGTGCCAGTAGTATAGAGCCCCGTGGCGAGCAGTACTTC. It translates to CASSIEPRGEQYF.

This chain joins TRBV19 and TRBJ2-3; D remains unclear. V lost 5 bases and J 4 bases, leaving 10 bases between the germline ends. CDR3 length: 13 residues. Germline values: CDR1 LNHDA, CDR2 SQIVND (reference sequence). Here the CDR3 DNA reads TGTGCCAGTAGTCGACCCCCCTCAGATACGCAGTATTTT. Translating gives CASSRPPSDTQYF.

The V and J genes are TRBV7-9 and TRBJ1-6; a possible D gene is TRBD1 (5 bases). Germline CDR1 and CDR2: SEHNR and FQNEAQ (reference sequence). The CDR3 has 16 amino acids. V lost 2 bases to trimming and J lost 2 bases, with 10 bases between them. The CDR3 bases are TGTGCCAGCAGCTTAAGGGGATCCACCTATAATTCACCCCTCCACTTT. Translated: CASSLRGSTYNSPLHF.

V gene TRBV12-3 or TRBV12-4 combines with J gene TRBJ2-7; 7 bases fit TRBD1. This CDR3 contains 13 residues. V shed 5 bases, J shed 3 bases, and the junction held 4 bases outside the gene matches. The CDR3 sequence is CASSNQGDYEQYF. For the CDR3, the DNA is TGTGCCAGCAGTAACCAGGGGGACTACGAGCAGTACTTC.

This chain connects TRBV19 to TRBJ1-5; D gene ambiguous. The V end lost 3 bases, the J end lost 7 bases, and 10 bases lay between the germline ends. CDR1 LNHDA and CDR2 SQIVND come from the germline V gene (reference sequence). This CDR3 has 13 amino acids. The CDR3 bases are TGTGCCAGTAGTATTGGGGTTAGACAGCCCCAGCATTTT. Translation gives CASSIGVRQPQHF.

Sample share makes this clonotype medium-sized. This chain links TRBV6-2 or TRBV6-3 with TRBJ2-7; possibly TRBD2 for D (6 bases). Germline assignment: CDR1 MNHEY and CDR2 SVGEGT. The ends were cut back, 5 bases at V and 3 bases at J, with 17 bases in the middle. The CDR3 spans 15 residues. CDR3 in DNA: TGTGCCAGCAGTCACCCCTCGGGACTTCTCTACGAGCAGTACTTC. This gives the protein CASSHPSGLLYEQYF.

This clonotype is labeled medium-sized. This chain joins TRBV5-1 and TRBJ1-5, with 9 bases identical to TRBD1. This CDR3 comprises 14 residues. V trimming: 4 bases; J trimming: 4 bases; junction bases outside the gene matches: 3. Germline V gene data show CDR1 as SGHRS and CDR2 as YFSETQ. CDR3 protein: CASSTGTGNQPQHF. CDR3 DNA sequence: TGCGCCAGCAGCACCGGGACAGGGAATCAGCCCCAGCATTTT.

This clonotype is medium-sized within its sample. This rearrangement joins TRBV20-1 to TRBJ2-1; 9 bases fit TRBD1. V lost 7 bases, J lost 8 bases, and 6 bases stayed unmatched. CDR1 is DFQATT, CDR2 SNEGSKA, per germline (reference sequence). CDR3 size: 12 residues. The CDR3 loop reads CSGSDRGDEQFF. The CDR3 nucleotides read TGCAGTGGATCCGACAGGGGGGATGAGCAGTTCTTC.